The rows below give T cell receptor beta chains drawn from one sample of a study of T cell repertoires in cytomegalovirus infection. For these TCRs, the target antigens are not known. MiXCR was run by TCRdb on the reads, yielding one entry per CDR3 protein. Found here are approximately 65,000 distinct CDR3 sequences, roughly 21% of them singletons; the top ten hold 73%. Sequenced material: CD8+ T cells from cultured PBMCs, taken from culture after CMV antigen stimulation. These receptors all stem from a human donor in good health (CMV status not recorded). Some clones in this sample may be carry-over from other donors' samples. Both conserved end residues are part of each CDR3. The D gene is left open where the match is weak. Part of the rows lack a size; the others show once, few, many or a class for expanded clones.

j_call clone_size d_call v_call cdr3_aa cdr3_nt
TRBJ2-1 - TRBD2 TRBV4-1 CASSMTSGGYNEQFF TGCGCCAGCAGCATGACTAGCGGGGGGTACAATGAGCAGTTCTTC
TRBJ2-2 few - TRBV10-3 CAISATGGNGELFF TGTGCCATCAGTGCGACAGGTGGGAACGGGGAGCTGTTTTTT
TRBJ1-2 few TRBD1 TRBV6-6 CASSYRGLVHGYTF TGTGCCAGCAGTTACAGGGGGCTCGTGCATGGCTACACCTTC
TRBJ1-1 - - TRBV19 CASSSGGGTSNTEAFF TGTGCCAGTAGTTCCGGGGGGGGGACTTCAAACACTGAAGCTTTCTTT
TRBJ2-7 - TRBD1 TRBV28 CASRGQGNAYEQYF TGTGCCAGCAGAGGACAGGGGAACGCCTACGAGCAGTACTTC
TRBJ1-1 - TRBD1 TRBV11-2 CASSLDEGATEAFF TGTGCCAGCAGCTTAGATGAGGGGGCCACTGAAGCTTTCTTT
TRBJ2-7 - TRBD2 TRBV7-2 CASSLSGGDLLGQYF TGTGCCAGCAGCTTGAGCGGGGGTGACCTCCTAGGGCAGTACTTC
TRBJ1-4 - TRBD1 TRBV7-8 CASSYRGGSAEKLFF TGTGCCAGCAGTTACAGGGGAGGTAGTGCTGAAAAACTGTTTTTT
TRBJ1-1 few - TRBV7-9 CASRAKQNTEAFF TGTGCCAGCAGAGCGAAGCAGAACACTGAAGCTTTCTTT
TRBJ1-3 - - TRBV12-3/TRBV12-4 CASKYPAGNTIYF TGTGCCAGCAAATACCCGGCTGGAAACACCATATATTTT
TRBJ2-3 few - TRBV27 CASAPGQPFTDTQYF TGTGCCAGCGCTCCGGGCCAACCCTTCACAGATACGCAGTATTTT
TRBJ1-2 - - TRBV12-3/TRBV12-4 CASSFGYANYGYTF TGTGCCAGCAGTTTCGGGTATGCTAACTATGGCTACACCTTC
TRBJ1-3 - - TRBV7-2 CASSLIGGAAPGNTIYF TGTGCCAGCAGCTTAATCGGGGGCGCGGCGCCTGGAAACACCATATATTTT
TRBJ2-1 - TRBD2 TRBV6-6 CASRDIAGVSYNEQFF TGTGCCAGCAGGGACATAGCGGGGGTCTCCTACAATGAGCAGTTCTTC
TRBJ2-5 once TRBD2 TRBV20-1 CSTRGGLAGGPQETQYF TGCTCCACCCGAGGGGGACTAGCGGGGGGCCCGCAAGAGACCCAGTACTTC
TRBJ2-1 - - TRBV7-8 CASSPPGLEDNEQFF TGTGCCAGCAGCCCCCCGGGACTCGAGGACAATGAGCAGTTCTTC